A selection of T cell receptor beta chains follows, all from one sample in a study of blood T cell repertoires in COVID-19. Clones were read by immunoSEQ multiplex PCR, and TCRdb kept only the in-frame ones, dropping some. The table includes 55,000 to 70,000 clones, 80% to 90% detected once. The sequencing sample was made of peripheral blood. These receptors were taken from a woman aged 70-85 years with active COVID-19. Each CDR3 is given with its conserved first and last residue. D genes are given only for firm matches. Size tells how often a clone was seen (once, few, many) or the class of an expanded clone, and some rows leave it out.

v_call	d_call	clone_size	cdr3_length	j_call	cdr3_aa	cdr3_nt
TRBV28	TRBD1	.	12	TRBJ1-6	CASKTGDSPLHF	TGTGCCAGCAAAACAGGGGATTCACCCCTCCACTTT
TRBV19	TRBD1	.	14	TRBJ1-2	CASSMPPGGNGYTF	TGTGCCAGTAGTATGCCCCCAGGGGGGAATGGCTACACCTTC
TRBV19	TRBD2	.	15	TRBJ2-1	CASSQLAGVGNEQFF	TGTGCCAGTAGTCAACTAGCGGGAGTGGGCAATGAGCAGTTCTTC
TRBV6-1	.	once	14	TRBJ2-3	CASSDALGTDTQYF	TGTGCCAGCAGTGACGCCTTAGGCACAGATACGCAGTATTTT
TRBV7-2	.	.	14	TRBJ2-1	CASTPLGPRDEQFF	TGTGCCAGCACCCCGTTAGGCCCGCGGGATGAGCAGTTCTTC
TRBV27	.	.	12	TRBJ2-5	CASSSLQETQYF	TGTGCCAGCAGTTCCCTCCAAGAGACCCAGTACTTC
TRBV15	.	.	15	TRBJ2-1	CATSREGGSYNEQFF	TGTGCCACCAGCAGAGAAGGGGGATCCTACAATGAGCAGTTCTTC
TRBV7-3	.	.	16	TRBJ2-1	CASSLRVEGQYNEQFF	TGTGCCAGCAGCTTAAGGGTGGAGGGCCAGTACAATGAGCAGTTCTTC
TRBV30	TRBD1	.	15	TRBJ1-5	CAWSSGTGGNQPQHF	TGTGCCTGGAGTTCGGGGACAGGGGGCAATCAGCCCCAGCATTTT
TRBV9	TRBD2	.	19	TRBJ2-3	CASSVGLAGGRESTDTQYF	TGTGCCAGCAGCGTAGGACTAGCGGGAGGACGGGAGAGCACAGATACGCAGTATTTT
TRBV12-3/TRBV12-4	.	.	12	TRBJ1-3	CASTGAGNTIYF	TGTGCCAGCACCGGAGCTGGAAACACCATATATTTT
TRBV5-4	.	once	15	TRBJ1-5	CASSPRPGANQPQHF	TGTGCCAGCAGCCCCCGTCCAGGGGCTAATCAGCCCCAGCATTTT
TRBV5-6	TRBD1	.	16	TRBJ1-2	CASSLGPGTGGSGYTF	TGTGCCAGCAGCTTGGGGCCCGGGACAGGGGGCAGTGGCTACACCTTC
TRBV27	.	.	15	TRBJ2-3	CASSPYLATTDTQYF	TGTGCCAGCAGTCCCTACCTAGCCACCACAGATACGCAGTATTTT
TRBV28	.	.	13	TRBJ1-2	CASSLRGRGGYTF	TGTGCCAGCAGTTTACGAGGGAGGGGCGGCTACACCTTC
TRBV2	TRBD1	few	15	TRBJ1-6	CASRFTGEGGSPLHF	TGTGCCAGCAGATTCACAGGGGAAGGTGGTTCACCCCTCCACTTT
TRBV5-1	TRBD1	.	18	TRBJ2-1	CASSQSSGTGGPLHEQFF	TGCGCCAGCAGCCAATCCAGCGGGACAGGGGGCCCACTCCATGAGCAGTTCTTC
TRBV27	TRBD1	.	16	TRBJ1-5	CATASGQEPFGQPQHF	TGTGCCACAGCATCCGGACAGGAGCCATTCGGGCAGCCCCAGCATTTT
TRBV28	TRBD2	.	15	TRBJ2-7	CASSSSGRAGYEQYF	TGTGCCAGCAGCTCCAGCGGGAGGGCCGGGTACGAGCAGTACTTC
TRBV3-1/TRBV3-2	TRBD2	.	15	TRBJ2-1	CASSPGTSSYNEQFF	TGTGCCAGCAGTCCCGGGACTAGCTCCTACAATGAGCAGTTCTTC